A selection of T cell receptor beta chains follows, all from one sample in a study of blood T cell repertoires in COVID-19. TCRdb's table, derived via immunoSEQ multiplex PCR, lists solely in-frame clones and lacks some. The sample has about 83,000 clones; roughly nine tenths are singletons. Sequenced material: peripheral blood. All receptors come from a woman aged 80 or over with active or convalescent COVID-19. Both conserved end residues are part of each CDR3. The D gene is left open where the match is weak. Expanded clones get a size class; other rows say once, few or many, or leave the size out.

j_call: TRBJ1-3
clone_size: .
v_call: TRBV7-2
d_call: .
cdr3_nt: TGTGCCAGCAGCTTAGAGTCAGGGAACCCTGGAAACACCATATATTTT
cdr3_aa: CASSLESGNPGNTIYF

j_call: TRBJ1-1
clone_size: .
v_call: TRBV13
d_call: TRBD1
cdr3_nt: TGTGCCAGCAGCTCCCGACCTAGGGACAGGGGTAGGACTGAAGCTTTCTTT
cdr3_aa: CASSSRPRDRGRTEAFF

j_call: TRBJ2-4
clone_size: .
v_call: TRBV30
d_call: .
cdr3_nt: TGTGCCTGGCGCCTGGGGGGAGCCAAAAACATTCAGTACTTC
cdr3_aa: CAWRLGGAKNIQYF

j_call: TRBJ1-2
clone_size: .
v_call: TRBV7-9
d_call: .
cdr3_nt: TGTGCCAGCAGCTGGGCACAACCCCAACACTATGGCTACACCTTC
cdr3_aa: CASSWAQPQHYGYTF

j_call: TRBJ2-7
clone_size: .
v_call: TRBV2
d_call: TRBD1
cdr3_nt: TGTGCCAGCAGTGAGACAGGGGGCAGCTACGAGCAGTACTTC
cdr3_aa: CASSETGGSYEQYF

j_call: TRBJ2-7
clone_size: .
v_call: TRBV5-4
d_call: .
cdr3_nt: TGTGCCAGCAGCTCAAGACGGCGGGCCGAGCAGTACTTC
cdr3_aa: CASSSRRRAEQYF

j_call: TRBJ2-7
clone_size: .
v_call: TRBV6-2/TRBV6-3
d_call: TRBD2
cdr3_nt: TGTGCCAGCAGTTACGGCTTCGGACTAGCGGACTACGAGCAGTACTTC
cdr3_aa: CASSYGFGLADYEQYF

j_call: TRBJ2-7
clone_size: .
v_call: TRBV24-1
d_call: .
cdr3_nt: TGTGCCACCAGTGATTTAGGCAGGGCCCTAGGCGAGCAGTACTTC
cdr3_aa: CATSDLGRALGEQYF

j_call: TRBJ2-1
clone_size: .
v_call: TRBV5-8
d_call: TRBD2
cdr3_nt: TGTGCCAGCAGCGGGGGACTAGCGGGGGGCGGTCACAATGAGCAGTTCTTC
cdr3_aa: CASSGGLAGGGHNEQFF

j_call: TRBJ1-1
clone_size: once
v_call: TRBV7-9
d_call: .
cdr3_nt: TGTGCCAGCAGCCGACAGGCAGTTGAAGCTTTCTTT
cdr3_aa: CASSRQAVEAFF

j_call: TRBJ2-3
clone_size: .
v_call: TRBV2
d_call: .
cdr3_nt: TGTGCCAGCAGTGAGGGAGGTGCCGATACGCAGTATTTT
cdr3_aa: CASSEGGADTQYF

j_call: TRBJ2-7
clone_size: .
v_call: TRBV5-4
d_call: TRBD2
cdr3_nt: TGTGCCAGCAGCTTCGGGAGCGGGGACTCCTACGAGCAGTACTTC
cdr3_aa: CASSFGSGDSYEQYF

j_call: TRBJ2-3
clone_size: .
v_call: TRBV6-6
d_call: TRBD2
cdr3_nt: TGTGCCAGCAGTTTAAGCGGGACCAACACAGATACGCAGTATTTT
cdr3_aa: CASSLSGTNTDTQYF

j_call: TRBJ1-1
clone_size: .
v_call: TRBV6-2/TRBV6-3
d_call: .
cdr3_nt: TGTGCCAGCAGTCCCCAGAGGAGGAACACTGAAGCTTTCTTT
cdr3_aa: CASSPQRRNTEAFF

j_call: TRBJ1-5
clone_size: .
v_call: TRBV5-1
d_call: .
cdr3_nt: TGCGCCAGCAGCTTGGGTGCCCCGGGGGGGAGTCAGCCCCAGCATTTT
cdr3_aa: CASSLGAPGGSQPQHF

j_call: TRBJ1-2
clone_size: once
v_call: TRBV29-1
d_call: .
cdr3_nt: TGCAGCGTTGGTCAACGGGAGGGTAGCGGCTACACCTTC
cdr3_aa: CSVGQREGSGYTF

j_call: TRBJ2-1
clone_size: .
v_call: TRBV19
d_call: TRBD2
cdr3_nt: TGTGCCAGTGAGCGGGGGGGCTACAATGAGCAGTTCTTC
cdr3_aa: CASERGGYNEQFF

j_call: TRBJ2-3
clone_size: .
v_call: TRBV30
d_call: .
cdr3_nt: TGTGCCTGGGAGTTCCTCCGGGGCACAGATACGCAGTATTTT
cdr3_aa: CAWEFLRGTDTQYF

j_call: TRBJ2-7
clone_size: .
v_call: TRBV6-5
d_call: TRBD1
cdr3_nt: TGTGCCAGCTCTCCGGGACAGGGTATTTGGGAGCAGTACTTC
cdr3_aa: CASSPGQGIWEQYF

j_call: TRBJ1-2
clone_size: .
v_call: TRBV2
d_call: TRBD1
cdr3_nt: TGTGCCAGCGCACCTCCTGGGGCAGGGGGTACCTATGGCTACACCTTC
cdr3_aa: CASAPPGAGGTYGYTF

j_call: TRBJ2-7
clone_size: .
v_call: TRBV28
d_call: .
cdr3_nt: TGTGCCAGTTGCGGGACAGCCGCTTTCTACGAGCAGTACTTC
cdr3_aa: CASCGTAAFYEQYF

j_call: TRBJ1-3
clone_size: once
v_call: TRBV30
d_call: .
cdr3_nt: TGTGCCTGGTGTACTTCTGGAAACACCATATATTTT
cdr3_aa: CAWCTSGNTIYF

j_call: TRBJ2-1
clone_size: .
v_call: TRBV9
d_call: TRBD2
cdr3_nt: TGTGCCAGCAGCGGGGAGCGGGGGGGCCCCAATGAGCAGTTCTTC
cdr3_aa: CASSGERGGPNEQFF

j_call: TRBJ2-7
clone_size: .
v_call: TRBV6-2/TRBV6-3
d_call: .
cdr3_nt: TGTGCCAGCAGTTACGCGGGGTACTACGAGCAGTACTTC
cdr3_aa: CASSYAGYYEQYF

j_call: TRBJ2-2
clone_size: .
v_call: TRBV5-1
d_call: TRBD1
cdr3_nt: TGCGCCAGCAGCGCAACGACAGGGGCGAACACCGGGGAGCTGTTTTTT
cdr3_aa: CASSATTGANTGELFF

j_call: TRBJ1-2
clone_size: .
v_call: TRBV5-1
d_call: .
cdr3_nt: TGCGCCACCTCGGACAAGTTCTATGGCTACACCTTC
cdr3_aa: CATSDKFYGYTF

j_call: TRBJ2-7
clone_size: few
v_call: TRBV6-2/TRBV6-3
d_call: TRBD1
cdr3_nt: TGTGCCAGCAGTTATGGGTCCTACACAGGGGACGAGCAGTACTTC
cdr3_aa: CASSYGSYTGDEQYF

j_call: TRBJ1-4
clone_size: .
v_call: TRBV7-8
d_call: TRBD1
cdr3_nt: TGTGCCAGCAGCTTAGGGACAGGGGGCGGGAATGAAAAACTGTTTTTT
cdr3_aa: CASSLGTGGGNEKLFF

j_call: TRBJ2-3
clone_size: .
v_call: TRBV2
d_call: .
cdr3_nt: TGTGCCAGCCTGGGGGGGGGCGGCGCAGATACGCAGTATTTT
cdr3_aa: CASLGGGGADTQYF

j_call: TRBJ1-5
clone_size: .
v_call: TRBV5-6
d_call: .
cdr3_nt: TGTGCCGGATCGGTGGGCGGCAATCAGCCCCAGCATTTT
cdr3_aa: CAGSVGGNQPQHF

j_call: TRBJ2-1
clone_size: .
v_call: TRBV4-1
d_call: .
cdr3_nt: TGCGCCAGCAGCCATCCTGCGCAGGGGCTTCATGAGCAGTTCTTC
cdr3_aa: CASSHPAQGLHEQFF

j_call: TRBJ2-2
clone_size: .
v_call: TRBV28
d_call: .
cdr3_nt: TGTGCCAGCAGTTTACTCCCCGGGGAGCTGTTTTTT
cdr3_aa: CASSLLPGELFF

j_call: TRBJ1-2
clone_size: .
v_call: TRBV6-5
d_call: .
cdr3_nt: TGTGCCAGCAGACCCCAAGCGGACCCTAACTATGGCTACACCTTC
cdr3_aa: CASRPQADPNYGYTF

j_call: TRBJ1-4
clone_size: .
v_call: TRBV9
d_call: .
cdr3_nt: TGTGCCAGCGCCCGAGGGGGATTAGATGAAAAACTGTTTTTT
cdr3_aa: CASARGGLDEKLFF

j_call: TRBJ1-3
clone_size: .
v_call: TRBV28
d_call: .
cdr3_nt: TGTGCCAGCAGTTTGTCCAGTGGAAACACCATATATTTT
cdr3_aa: CASSLSSGNTIYF

j_call: TRBJ2-3
clone_size: .
v_call: TRBV9
d_call: TRBD1
cdr3_nt: TGTGCCAGCAGCGGACAGGGGACTCCCCCAGATACGCAGTATTTT
cdr3_aa: CASSGQGTPPDTQYF

j_call: TRBJ1-6
clone_size: .
v_call: TRBV7-2
d_call: TRBD1
cdr3_nt: TGTGCCAGCAGCTCGGACAGGGAAAATTCACCCCTCCACTTT
cdr3_aa: CASSSDRENSPLHF

j_call: TRBJ1-5
clone_size: once
v_call: TRBV19
d_call: TRBD1
cdr3_nt: TGTGCCAGTAGTATACAGGGACAGGGGGCATCGGGCAATCAGCCCCAGCATTTT
cdr3_aa: CASSIQGQGASGNQPQHF

j_call: TRBJ1-6
clone_size: .
v_call: TRBV28
d_call: TRBD1
cdr3_nt: TGTGCCAGCAGTTCCCCCGGGACAGCCCCACTAGATGCCCTCCACTTT
cdr3_aa: CASSSPGTAPLDALHF

j_call: TRBJ2-7
clone_size: .
v_call: TRBV5-4
d_call: .
cdr3_nt: TGTGCCAGCAGCCTCCGGGACTTTACAAAGCACGAGCAGTACTTC
cdr3_aa: CASSLRDFTKHEQYF

j_call: TRBJ2-2
clone_size: once
v_call: TRBV3-1/TRBV3-2
d_call: .
cdr3_nt: TGTGCCAGCAGCCCATACCTCGGGGTGAACACCGGGGAGCTGTTTTTT
cdr3_aa: CASSPYLGVNTGELFF

j_call: TRBJ2-5
clone_size: .
v_call: TRBV28
d_call: TRBD2
cdr3_nt: TGTGCCAGCAGTTTTCCGGGGGGGCGCCCAGCGGGGCTGGAGACCCAGTACTTC
cdr3_aa: CASSFPGGRPAGLETQYF

j_call: TRBJ2-5
clone_size: .
v_call: TRBV5-5
d_call: .
cdr3_nt: TGTGCCAGCAGCCTATTGACAGTCAACCAAGAGACCCAGTACTTC
cdr3_aa: CASSLLTVNQETQYF

j_call: TRBJ1-5
clone_size: .
v_call: TRBV10-3
d_call: TRBD1
cdr3_nt: TGTGCCATCAGACGGACAGGGGATAGCAATCAGCCCCAGCATTTT
cdr3_aa: CAIRRTGDSNQPQHF

j_call: TRBJ2-6
clone_size: .
v_call: TRBV19
d_call: .
cdr3_nt: TGTGCCAGTAGTCCCCCGGGACTTCCCCACGTCCTGACTTTC
cdr3_aa: CASSPPGLPHVLTF

j_call: TRBJ2-2
clone_size: once
v_call: TRBV7-3
d_call: .
cdr3_nt: TGTGCCAGCAGCTTACGCCAACCGGCCGGGGAGCTGTTTTTT
cdr3_aa: CASSLRQPAGELFF

j_call: TRBJ1-2
clone_size: .
v_call: TRBV11-2
d_call: TRBD1
cdr3_nt: TGTGCCAGCAGCTTAGTTTACAGGGGGTCCTTTAGCTATGGCTACACCTTC
cdr3_aa: CASSLVYRGSFSYGYTF

j_call: TRBJ2-3
clone_size: .
v_call: TRBV28
d_call: TRBD2
cdr3_nt: TGTGCCAGCAGTTACCCTAGCGGTCTTCCCACAGATACGCAGTATTTT
cdr3_aa: CASSYPSGLPTDTQYF

j_call: TRBJ2-7
clone_size: .
v_call: TRBV28
d_call: TRBD1
cdr3_nt: TGTGCCAGCAGGTTCCCGGGACAGTCCTACGAGCAGTACTTC
cdr3_aa: CASRFPGQSYEQYF

j_call: TRBJ2-3
clone_size: .
v_call: TRBV28
d_call: TRBD2
cdr3_nt: TGTGCCAGCAGCCGAGCCGGGGGGGCCGCAGATACGCAGTATTTT
cdr3_aa: CASSRAGGAADTQYF

j_call: TRBJ2-7
clone_size: .
v_call: TRBV7-8
d_call: TRBD2
cdr3_nt: TGTGCCAGCAGCTTAGTAAGCGGGGGGTTCTACGAGCAGTACTTC
cdr3_aa: CASSLVSGGFYEQYF

j_call: TRBJ1-2
clone_size: .
v_call: TRBV19
d_call: .
cdr3_nt: TGTGCCAGTAGTATACAGGCGACCAGCTATGGCTACACCTTC
cdr3_aa: CASSIQATSYGYTF

j_call: TRBJ1-4
clone_size: once
v_call: TRBV4-1
d_call: .
cdr3_nt: TGCGCCAGCAGCCGGACGGGGGGAAGTGAAAAACTGTTTTTT
cdr3_aa: CASSRTGGSEKLFF